This is a list of T cell receptor beta chains from one sample in a study of blood T cell repertoires in COVID-19. TCRdb keeps only in-frame clones here, not all; method: immunoSEQ multiplex PCR. The sample has about 200,000 clones; around four fifths are singletons. Sequencing was done on a sample of peripheral blood. The receptor set was obtained from a woman aged 40 to 55 with active or convalescent COVID-19. CDR3s leave out the opening cysteine and the closing phenylalanine or tryptophan. Each record gives: V gene, J gene, CDR3 protein.

V gene: TRBV5-6
J gene: TRBJ2-2
CDR3 protein: ASSPTKRPRRNTGELF

V gene: TRBV12-5
J gene: TRBJ1-2
CDR3 protein: ASASGGAYMGYT

V gene: TRBV30
J gene: TRBJ1-4
CDR3 protein: AWSRFRENEKLF

V gene: TRBV6-5
J gene: TRBJ1-1
CDR3 protein: ASSYRGAEAF

V gene: TRBV29-1
J gene: TRBJ2-3
CDR3 protein: SVDREVTDTQY

V gene: TRBV30
J gene: TRBJ1-4
CDR3 protein: AWSVKAGREH

V gene: TRBV28
J gene: TRBJ2-6
CDR3 protein: ASGASLYSGANVLT

V gene: TRBV2
J gene: TRBJ1-1
CDR3 protein: ASTNSGGINTEAF

V gene: TRBV27
J gene: TRBJ2-2
CDR3 protein: ASSYTGSVGELF

V gene: TRBV9
J gene: TRBJ2-1
CDR3 protein: ASSAGLAGGLMEWNEQF

V gene: TRBV30
J gene: TRBJ2-3
CDR3 protein: AWDSRPGTDTQY

V gene: TRBV15
J gene: TRBJ2-1
CDR3 protein: ATSKGLAGRYNEQF

V gene: TRBV28
J gene: TRBJ1-2
CDR3 protein: ASRVGRDVGYT

V gene: TRBV25-1
J gene: TRBJ2-4
CDR3 protein: ASSDGGLEAKNIQY

V gene: TRBV2
J gene: TRBJ2-2
CDR3 protein: ASSVLSGTGTGELF

V gene: TRBV5-4
J gene: TRBJ1-1
CDR3 protein: ASSRTGTEAF

V gene: TRBV18
J gene: TRBJ2-1
CDR3 protein: ASSPILGGHNEQF

V gene: TRBV7-2
J gene: TRBJ1-6
CDR3 protein: ASSWGTGANSPLH

V gene: TRBV18
J gene: TRBJ1-3
CDR3 protein: ASSPGQLHSGNTIY